A selection of T cell receptor beta chains follows, all from one sample in a study of T cell changes during pregnancy in multiple sclerosis. This table comes from immunoSEQ multiplex PCR, and its TCRdb copy is limited to in-frame clones, with some not included. The sample records 55,000 to 65,000 clones, about nine tenths being singletons. This specimen consisted of peripheral blood, obtained in the second trimester of pregnancy. These receptors were taken from a female donor with multiple sclerosis, enrolled in a pregnancy study. CDR3s include the opening cysteine and the closing phenylalanine or tryptophan. The D gene is left open where the match is weak. Size is omitted from some rows. Given values are once, few, many or a class for expanded clones.

>TRBV29-1|TRBJ2-1|14|NA|TRBD2
CSVDVAGSYNEQFF
TGCAGCGTTGATGTAGCGGGGTCTTACAATGAGCAGTTCTTC
>TRBV9|TRBJ2-1|18|NA|TRBD2
CASSVAPWVRAGENEQFF
TGTGCCAGCAGCGTAGCTCCCTGGGTTCGGGCGGGAGAGAATGAGCAGTTCTTC
>TRBV11-2|TRBJ2-1|15|NA|TRBD2
CASSLESGRADEQFF
TGTGCCAGCAGCTTAGAAAGCGGGAGGGCGGATGAGCAGTTCTTC
>TRBV5-1|TRBJ2-7|13|NA|NA
CASSSSANYEQYF
TGCGCCAGCAGCTCATCCGCGAACTACGAGCAGTACTTC
>TRBV2|TRBJ2-5|16|NA|TRBD1
CASNQGAGDTQETQYF
TGTGCCAGCAACCAGGGGGCAGGGGATACCCAAGAGACCCAGTACTTC
>TRBV16|TRBJ1-4|16|NA|NA
CASSPRNPGTNEKLFF
TGTGCCAGCAGCCCCAGGAATCCTGGAACTAATGAAAAACTGTTTTTT
>TRBV28|TRBJ2-7|14|once|NA
CASSLGRVSYEQYF
TGTGCCAGCAGTTTAGGGCGGGTGTCCTACGAGCAGTACTTC
>TRBV7-9|TRBJ2-3|16|NA|TRBD2
CASSAPETSDTDTQYF
TGTGCCAGCAGCGCCCCCGAGACTAGCGACACAGATACGCAGTATTTT
>TRBV5-6|TRBJ1-2|16|NA|TRBD1
CASSFRTGVVLWGYTF
TGTGCCAGCAGCTTTCGGACAGGGGTGGTTCTGTGGGGCTACACCTTC
>TRBV27|TRBJ2-5|15|NA|NA
CASSSSETASGTQYF
TGTGCCAGCAGTTCCTCAGAGACGGCCTCAGGGACCCAGTACTTC
>TRBV5-1|TRBJ2-7|15|NA|TRBD1
CASGPGQGRPYEQYF
TGCGCCAGCGGACCGGGACAGGGTAGGCCCTACGAGCAGTACTTC
>TRBV19|TRBJ2-5|16|NA|NA
CASSIDQGASQETQYF
TGTGCCAGTAGTATAGATCAAGGGGCTTCCCAAGAGACCCAGTACTTC
>TRBV7-9|TRBJ1-1|14|NA|NA
CASSFLTGNTEAFF
TGTGCCAGCAGCTTTTTGACAGGGAACACTGAAGCTTTCTTT
>TRBV6-1|TRBJ2-7|11|NA|TRBD2
CACGEGNEQYF
TGTGCGTGTGGGGAGGGTAACGAGCAGTACTTC
>TRBV11-3|TRBJ2-5|17|NA|TRBD2
CASSLEASGRARETQYF
TGTGCCAGCAGCTTAGAGGCTAGCGGGAGAGCAAGGGAGACCCAGTACTTC
>TRBV5-6|TRBJ2-2|17|NA|TRBD2
CASSRTSGSANTGELFF
TGTGCCAGCAGCCGGACTAGCGGGAGCGCAAACACCGGGGAGCTGTTTTTT
>TRBV7-9|TRBJ2-5|12|NA|NA
CASSIPKRTQYF
TGTGCCAGCAGCATCCCCAAGAGGACCCAGTACTTC
>TRBV7-2|TRBJ2-7|11|NA|NA
CASSSNYEQYF
TGTGCCAGCAGCTCTAACTACGAGCAGTACTTC
>TRBV25-1|TRBJ2-7|12|NA|NA
CASSDRGYEQYF
TGTGCCAGCAGTGACAGGGGCTACGAGCAGTACTTC
>TRBV7-9|TRBJ2-7|15|NA|TRBD2
CASSLMASGSGEQYF
TGTGCCAGCAGCTTAATGGCTAGCGGGAGCGGGGAGCAGTACTTC
>TRBV29-1|TRBJ2-1|19|NA|TRBD1
CSVEEIPEGQEFAYNEQFF
TGCAGCGTTGAAGAGATCCCCGAAGGACAGGAGTTCGCCTACAATGAGCAGTTCTTC
>TRBV30|TRBJ1-3|13|NA|NA
CAWGGSSGNTIYF
TGTGCCTGGGGGGGGAGCTCTGGAAACACCATATATTTT
>TRBV10-3|TRBJ1-1|14|NA|NA
CAINPGGGGTEAFF
TGTGCCATCAACCCCGGGGGGGGCGGCACTGAAGCTTTCTTT
>TRBV7-2|TRBJ1-5|17|NA|NA
CASSLFSAGDSNQPQHF
TGTGCCAGCAGCTTATTCTCCGCAGGGGATAGCAATCAGCCCCAGCATTTT
>TRBV4-1|TRBJ2-3|16|once|TRBD2
CASSQGEREGADTQYF
TGCGCCAGCAGCCAAGGGGAGCGGGAGGGCGCAGATACGCAGTATTTT